Below, 21 T cell receptor delta chains from the same sample are listed, as sequenced in a study of fetal and pediatric gammadelta thymocytes. TCRdb repeated clone calling on the reads with CATT. The sample records around 600 delta-chain clones, approximately 35% being singletons. The sequencing sample was made of Vgamma9Vdelta2 gamma-delta T cells from the thymus. The subset denotes: sorted CD3+gammadeltaTCR+Vgamma9+Vdelta2+ thymocytes. The receptors were gathered from a child who underwent cardiac surgery and was recorded as healthy.

This clone was counted a few times. With a far larger clone one base away, a read error is the likely cause. The V call is TRDV1, the J call TRDJ1, with D possibly being TRDD3 (7 bases). CDR1 is TSWWSYY and CDR2 is QGS in the germline V gene. The length of the CDR3 is 23 residues. The CDR3 spells CALVEFIPSGAGGFPLYTDKLIF. DNA for the CDR3: TGTGCTCTTGTGGAATTTATCCCTTCCGGGGCGGGGGGATTCCCCTTGTACACCGATAAACTCATCTTT.

This clone was observed a handful of times. The gene calls are TRDV2 and TRDJ3; 11 nucleotides align to TRDD3. The ends lost 2 bases at V and 0 bases at J; junction bases unmatched: 5. The CDR3 spans 19 residues. The V gene's germline CDR1 is GEAIGNYY and CDR2 EKD. CDR3 sequence (DNA): TGTGCCTGTGACAAAGTACTGGGGGATAGCTCCTGGGACACCCGACAGATGTTTTTC. Amino acid sequence: CACDKVLGDSSWDTRQMFF.

Of note for this clone: A much larger clone differs from this one at a single base, so this may be a read error. The V call is TRDV2, the J call TRDJ1; D is undetermined. TCRdb does not report a J gene; here it was assigned by matching the DNA to germline references. From germline, CDR1 is GEAIGNYY and CDR2 EKD. The CDR3 is 13 residues long. CDR3 in amino acids: CACDTGNTEKLIF. DNA of the CDR3: TGTGCCTGTGACACCGGCAACACCGAAAAACTCATCTTT.

This clone was picked up a small number of times. The chain uses TRDV2 and TRDJ3; TRDD3 matches at 10 bases. TCRdb carries no J gene annotation; the J gene was assigned here by matching the DNA with germline. Trimming cost V 1 base and J 0 bases; bases outside gene matches: 2. The CDR3 has 18 residues. The germline gives CDR1 GEAIGNYY, CDR2 EKD. The CDR3 nucleotides are TGTGCCTGTGACACGGGGGATACGCTCTCCTGGGACACCCGACAGATGTTTTTC. Protein sequence: CACDTGDTLSWDTRQMFF.

With respect to this clone: This is likely an artifact of a read error, given a far larger clone one base away. This chain links TRDV2 with TRDJ1, with 13 bases that match TRDD3. The CDR3 totals 17 residues. V lost 2 bases and J lost 6; bases outside the gene matches: 11. CDR1 is GEAIGNYY, CDR2 EKD, per germline. DNA for the CDR3: TGTGCCTGTGACAACGGGGAGACTGGGGGATACGCGAATAAACTCATCTTT. Translation: CACDNGETGGYANKLIF.

This chain uses TRAV29/DV5 with TRDJ1, with 9 bases matching TRDD3. TCRdb gives no J gene; it was assigned here by matching the DNA to germline. Germline-derived CDR1 and CDR2 are NSMFDY and ISSIKDK. Unmatched junction bases numbered 7, after V lost 0 bases and J lost 1 base. CDR3 length: 16 residues. The CDR3: CAASAILGDPTDKLIF. The CDR3 DNA sequence: TGTGCAGCAAGCGCGATACTGGGGGACCCCACCGATAAACTCATCTTT.

Note on this clone: This likely stems from a read error, as it lies one base from a far larger clone. TRDV2 is the V gene, and the J gene was not called; the listed D gene, TRDD3, was not tested against the DNA. CDR1 GEAIGNYY and CDR2 EKD come from the germline V gene. CDR3 length: 19 amino acids. DNA of the CDR3: TGTGCCTGTGACACCCTACTGGGGGCTAGCTCCTGGGACACCCGACAGATGTTTTTT. Its translation: CACDTLLGASSWDTRQMFF.

This clone is large within its sample. This chain uses TRDV2 with TRDJ1, with D unresolved. Looked up from germline, CDR1 is GEAIGNYY and CDR2 is EKD. The CDR3 sequence is 16 residues long. Trimming took off 3 bases at V and 2 bases at J, with 18 bases between the two ends. CDR3 in amino acids: CACDSRREVGTDKLIF. In nucleotides, the CDR3 is TGTGCCTGTGACTCCCGACGAGAAGTAGGGACCGATAAACTCATCTTT.

This clone rates as large. V gene TRDV2 combines with J gene TRDJ1; 11 bases are a match to TRDD3. Trimming removed 6 bases from V and 1 base from J; junction bases left unmatched: 18. CDR1 and CDR2 (germline): GEAIGNYY, EKD. The CDR3 loop spans 19 amino acids. CDR3 protein: CACHWGISNHNHITDKLIF. The CDR3 coding sequence is TGTGCCTGTCACTGGGGGATAAGTAACCATAACCATATCACCGATAAACTCATCTTT.

By its share, this clone is large. This chain joins TRDV2 and TRDJ1; 13 bases fit TRDD3. This CDR3 has 25 residues. The trim removed 3 bases at V and 1 base at J, leaving 31 bases unmatched. From germline, CDR1 is GEAIGNYY and CDR2 EKD. DNA for the CDR3: TGTGCCTGTGACCACCGCCCAGTCCTTTTGCCGTTACTGGGGGATACGGCCCAACTCACCGATAAACTCATCTTT. It is translated as CACDHRPVLLPLLGDTAQLTDKLIF.

On this clone itself: This DNA translates differently at residue 11 from the TCRdb protein, which is that of a much larger clone; a read error is likely, and the protein shown is the DNA's own translation. V is TRDV2 and J is TRDJ2, with D maybe TRDD3 (6 bases). Assignment of the J gene here rests on matching the DNA to germline, because TCRdb gives none. The CDR3 is 17 residues long. V lost 0 bases and J lost 4, with 17 bases in between. The germline V gene encodes CDR1 GEAIGNYY and CDR2 EKD. The CDR3 spells CACDTAEGGASTAQLFF. The CDR3 nucleotides read TGTGCCTGTGACACCGCTGAGGGGGGAGCTTCGACAGCACAACTCTTCTTT.

There is no V gene call, and the J gene is TRDJ1; the table names TRDD3, a call not compared with the DNA. This CDR3 comprises 14 residues. CDR3 coding DNA: TGTGCCTGTGACACCTGTGTGATATCCGATAAACTCATCTTT. It is translated as CACDTCVISDKLIF.

This clone was counted between two and nine times. It may be a read error: a sequence one base away is much more abundant. V usage is TRDV2 and J usage is TRDJ1, with 11 bases identical to TRDD3. Germline CDR1 is GEAIGNYY and CDR2 is EKD. The CDR3 runs 16 residues. The V gene end was trimmed by 5 bases and the J gene end by 8 bases; junction bases not matched to a gene: 15. The CDR3 reads CACASREDGGYAKLIF. The DNA for the CDR3 is TGTGCCTGTGCCTCCCGCGAGGATGGGGGATACGCGAAACTCATCTTT.

Worth noting for this clone: A much larger clone sits a single nucleotide away, making a read error possible. The J gene went uncalled, whereas the V gene is TRDV2; no check of the table's D call, TRDD3, against the DNA was made. This CDR3 has 19 amino acids. Germline V gene data show CDR1 as GEAIGNYY and CDR2 as EKD. For the CDR3, the DNA is TGTGCCTGTGACAGACTGGGGGAGTCCAGCTCCTGGGACACCCGACAGATGTTCTTC. This translates into CACDRLGESSSWDTRQMFF.

Comment on this clone: A read error is the likely source, as a far larger clone sits one nucleotide away. This chain links TRDV2 with TRDJ3; 9 nucleotides line up with TRDD3. The CDR3 loop spans 18 amino acids. Germline values: CDR1 GEAIGNYY, CDR2 EKD. V was clipped by 1 base and J by 2 bases; unmatched bases: 5. For the CDR3, the DNA is TGTGCCTGTGACACGGGGGGATACTACGCCTGGGACACCCGACAGATGTTTTTC. Its translation is CACDTGGYYAWDTRQMFF.

By frequency in the sample, this clone is large. V and J are TRDV2 and TRDJ1; D is uncertain. This CDR3 is 12 amino acids long. Trimming pared 3 bases from V and 0 bases from J, leaving 4 bases between. Germline V gene sequence: CDR1 GEAIGNYY, CDR2 EKD. CDR3 nucleotides: TGTGCCTGTGACCTTCACACCGATAAACTCATCTTT. Encoded protein: CACDLHTDKLIF.

This clone is classed as medium-sized (0.01 to 0.1%). The chain has TRDV2 and TRDJ1; TRDD3 matches at 7 bases. Here the J gene came from matching the DNA to germline, since TCRdb omits it. The CDR3 length is 15 residues. V was clipped by 1 base and J by 2 bases; unmatched bases: 6. Per the germline V gene, CDR1 is GEAIGNYY and CDR2 is EKD. CDR3 in DNA: TGTGCCTGTGACACTGGGGGACGAAGGACCGATAAACTCATCTTT. Amino acid sequence: CACDTGGRRTDKLIF.

This clone was recorded a few times. A far larger clone is one nucleotide away, so this likely arose from a read error. The chain joins TRDV2 to TRDJ3, with a possible D match to TRDD3 (6 bases). The germline gives CDR1 GEAIGNYY, CDR2 EKD. The CDR3 contains 17 residues. Trimming left V 0 bases short and J 0 bases short, with 8 bases between. CDR3 amino acids: CACDTTGSSWDTRQMFF. CDR3 nucleotide sequence: TGTGCCTGTGACACCACTGGGAGCTCCTGGGACACCCGACAGATGTTTTTC.

The J gene is TRDJ1, the V gene TRDV2; TRDD3 aligns across 9 bases. The J gene, absent from TCRdb, was called here by matching the DNA to germline. Germline V gives CDR1 GEAIGNYY, CDR2 EKD. CDR3 length equals 19 residues. With 0 bases clipped from V and 0 bases from J, the junction kept 13 bases outside the gene matches. The CDR3 DNA is TGTGCCTGTGACACCGTCTACCACACTGGGGGAAAACACACCGATAAACTCATCTTT. Translated, it gives CACDTVYHTGGKHTDKLIF.

This clone was observed a few times. A far bigger clonotype differs at one base, so this is likely a read error. The sample contains more than one DNA sequence encoding this CDR3. This chain connects TRDV2 to TRDJ2, with TRDD3 matching over 12 bases. Looked up from germline, CDR1 is GEAIGNYY and CDR2 is EKD. The CDR3 length is 14 residues. The CDR3 spells CACDILGDTAQLFF. CDR3 bases: TGTGCCTGTGACATACTGGGGGATACAGCTCAACTCTTCTTT.

This clone qualifies as large (0.1 to 1%). The V and J genes are TRDV2 and TRDJ3; maybe TRDD3 (6 bases). This CDR3 contains 18 residues. Germline V CDR1 and CDR2: GEAIGNYY, EKD. V lost 0 bases, J lost 0 bases, and 11 bases lay in between. The CDR3 here is CACDTWGPSSWDTRQMFF. The CDR3 nucleotides read TGTGCCTGTGACACCTGGGGGCCTAGCTCCTGGGACACCCGACAGATGTTTTTC.